This T cell receptor beta chain is drawn from a study of blood T cell repertoires in COVID-19. The wider study: COVID-19 samples collected from the United States, Italy and Spain covered acute and convalescent phases. Nucleic acid was either cDNA or gDNA, and it came from T cells, B-cell-depleted T cells, or PBMCs.

Profiled with immunoSEQ multiplex PCR; TCRdb holds only in-frame clones, not every one. The data contain about 200,000 clones, 70% to 90% of them singletons. During active infection, Seattle patients enrolled and were then monitored through disease. The receptor's source is a man between 60 and 75 years old with COVID-19, enrolled during active disease. Sequencing was done on a sample of peripheral blood.

For the CDR3, the DNA is TGTGCCACCAGCAGAGATCTTATCGCGGCCGGCGGTGAAAAACTGTTTTTT. This encodes CATSRDLIAAGGEKLFF. The chain combines TRBV15 with TRBJ1-4; D remains unclear. Germline values: CDR1 LNHNV, CDR2 YYDKDF (reference sequence). V lost 0 bases to trimming and J lost 7 bases, with 18 bases between them. The CDR3 totals 17 residues.